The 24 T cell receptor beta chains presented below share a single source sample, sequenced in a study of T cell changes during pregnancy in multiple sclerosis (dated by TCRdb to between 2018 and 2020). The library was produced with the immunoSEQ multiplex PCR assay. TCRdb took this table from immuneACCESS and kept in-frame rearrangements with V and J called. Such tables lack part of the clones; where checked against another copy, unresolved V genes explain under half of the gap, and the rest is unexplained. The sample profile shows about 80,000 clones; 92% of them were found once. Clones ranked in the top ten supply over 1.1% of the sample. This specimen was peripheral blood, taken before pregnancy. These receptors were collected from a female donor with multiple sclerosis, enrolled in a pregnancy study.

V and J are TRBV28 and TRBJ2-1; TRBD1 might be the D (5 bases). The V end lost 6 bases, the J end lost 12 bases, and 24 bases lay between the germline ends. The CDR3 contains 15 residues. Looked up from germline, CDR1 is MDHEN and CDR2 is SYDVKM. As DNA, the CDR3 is TGTGCCAGCAGGTCTCCCCGTGGACACCAGGTGAGGCAGTTCTTC. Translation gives CASRSPRGHQVRQFF.

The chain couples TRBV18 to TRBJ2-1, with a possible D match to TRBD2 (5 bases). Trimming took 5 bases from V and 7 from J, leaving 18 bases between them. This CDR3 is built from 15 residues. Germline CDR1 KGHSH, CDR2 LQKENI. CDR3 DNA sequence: TGTGCCAGCTCAGCCGGGGTACGCGGGCTTAATGAGCAGTTCTTC. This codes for CASSAGVRGLNEQFF.

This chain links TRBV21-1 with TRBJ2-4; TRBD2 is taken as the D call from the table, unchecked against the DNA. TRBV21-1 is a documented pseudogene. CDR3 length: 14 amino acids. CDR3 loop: CASNKGGRGNIQYF. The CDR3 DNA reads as TGTGCCAGCAACAAGGGGGGAAGAGGGAACATTCAGTACTTC.

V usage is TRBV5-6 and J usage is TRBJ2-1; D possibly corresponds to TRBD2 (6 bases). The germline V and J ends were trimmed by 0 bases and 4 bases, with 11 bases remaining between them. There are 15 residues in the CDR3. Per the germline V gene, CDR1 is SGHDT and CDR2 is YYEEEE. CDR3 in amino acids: CASSLGLRGYNEQFF. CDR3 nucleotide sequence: TGTGCCAGCAGCTTGGGGCTGCGGGGTTACAATGAGCAGTTCTTC. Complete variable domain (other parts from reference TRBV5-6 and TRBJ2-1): DAGVTQSPTHLIKTRGQQVTLRCSPKSGHDTVSWYQQALGQGPQFIFQYYEEEERQRGNFPDRFSGHQFPNYSSELNVNALLLGDSALYLCASSLGLRGYNEQFFGPGTRLTVL.

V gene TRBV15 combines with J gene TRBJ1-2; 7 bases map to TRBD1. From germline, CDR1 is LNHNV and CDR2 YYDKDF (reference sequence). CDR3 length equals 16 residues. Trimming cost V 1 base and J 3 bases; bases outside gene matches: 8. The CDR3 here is CATSRGQGLTHYGYTF. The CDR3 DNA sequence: TGTGCCACCAGCAGAGGACAGGGCCTCACCCACTATGGCTACACCTTC.

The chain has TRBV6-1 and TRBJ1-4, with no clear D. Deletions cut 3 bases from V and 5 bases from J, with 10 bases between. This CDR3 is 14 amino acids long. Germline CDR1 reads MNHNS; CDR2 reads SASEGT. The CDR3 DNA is TGTGCCAGCAGTGATCGAGGAGGGAATGAAAAACTGTTTTTT. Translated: CASSDRGGNEKLFF.

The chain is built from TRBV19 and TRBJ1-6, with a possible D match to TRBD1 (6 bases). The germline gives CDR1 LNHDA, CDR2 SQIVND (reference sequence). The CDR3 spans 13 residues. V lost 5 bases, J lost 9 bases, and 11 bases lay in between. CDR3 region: CASSSRRGSPLHF. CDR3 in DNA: TGTGCCAGTAGTTCTCGCAGGGGTTCACCCCTCCACTTT.

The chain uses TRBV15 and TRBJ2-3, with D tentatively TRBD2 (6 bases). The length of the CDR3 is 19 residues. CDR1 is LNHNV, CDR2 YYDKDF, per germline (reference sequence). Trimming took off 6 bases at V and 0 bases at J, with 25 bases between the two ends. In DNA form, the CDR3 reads TGTGCCACCAGTCCCCTAGGTGGGGGGTTATTAATAAGCACAGATACGCAGTATTTT. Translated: CATSPLGGGLLISTDTQYF.

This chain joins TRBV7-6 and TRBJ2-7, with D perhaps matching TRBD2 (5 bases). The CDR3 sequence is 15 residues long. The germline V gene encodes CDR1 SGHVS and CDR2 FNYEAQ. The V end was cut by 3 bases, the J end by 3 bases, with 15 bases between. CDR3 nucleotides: TGTGCCAGCAGCTTTGGGCCAGACGGAGGCTACGAGCAGTACTTC. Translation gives CASSFGPDGGYEQYF.

The CDR3 loop is CASSLDISNTGELFF. In DNA, the CDR3 is TGTGCCAGCAGCTTGGACATATCGAACACCGGGGAGCTGTTTTTT. This chain joins TRBV5-6 and TRBJ2-2; D gene unclear. The germline CDR1 and CDR2 sequences are SGHDT and YYEEEE. CDR3 length equals 15 residues. V dropped 0 bases and J dropped 0 bases, with 6 bases sitting between them. The full variable domain, rest sourced from reference TRBV5-6 and TRBJ2-2, is DAGVTQSPTHLIKTRGQQVTLRCSPKSGHDTVSWYQQALGQGPQFIFQYYEEEERQRGNFPDRFSGHQFPNYSSELNVNALLLGDSALYLCASSLDISNTGELFFGEGSRLTVL.

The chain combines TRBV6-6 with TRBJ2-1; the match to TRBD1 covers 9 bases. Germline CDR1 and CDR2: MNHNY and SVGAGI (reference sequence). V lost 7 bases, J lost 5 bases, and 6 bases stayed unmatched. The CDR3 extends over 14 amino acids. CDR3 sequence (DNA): TGTGCCAGCAAGACAGGGGGTAAGAACAATGAGCAGTTCTTC. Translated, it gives CASKTGGKNNEQFF.

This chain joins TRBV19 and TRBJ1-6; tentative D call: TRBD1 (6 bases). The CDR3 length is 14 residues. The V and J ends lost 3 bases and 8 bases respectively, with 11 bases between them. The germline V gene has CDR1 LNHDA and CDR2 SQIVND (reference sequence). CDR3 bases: TGTGCCAGTAGTATTAGGACAGACCATTCACCCCTCCACTTT. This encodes CASSIRTDHSPLHF.

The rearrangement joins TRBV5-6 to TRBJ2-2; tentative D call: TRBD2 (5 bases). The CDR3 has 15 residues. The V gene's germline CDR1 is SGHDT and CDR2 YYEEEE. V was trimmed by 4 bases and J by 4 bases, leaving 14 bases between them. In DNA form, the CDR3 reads TGTGCCAGCAGCCACACTAGGGTGAGCACCGGGGAGCTGTTTTTT. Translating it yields CASSHTRVSTGELFF.

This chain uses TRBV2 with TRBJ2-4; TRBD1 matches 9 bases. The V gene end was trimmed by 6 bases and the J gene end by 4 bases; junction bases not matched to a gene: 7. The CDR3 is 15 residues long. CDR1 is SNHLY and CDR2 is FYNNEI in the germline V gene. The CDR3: CASRVAGTGKNIQYF. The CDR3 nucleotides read TGTGCCAGCAGGGTGGCCGGGACAGGGAAAAACATTCAGTACTTC. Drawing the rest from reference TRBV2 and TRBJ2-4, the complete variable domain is EPEVTQTPSHQVTQMGQEVILRCVPISNHLYFYWYRQILGQKVEFLVSFYNNEISEKSEIFDDQFSVERPDGSNFTLKIRSTKLEDSAMYFCASRVAGTGKNIQYFGAGTRLSVL.

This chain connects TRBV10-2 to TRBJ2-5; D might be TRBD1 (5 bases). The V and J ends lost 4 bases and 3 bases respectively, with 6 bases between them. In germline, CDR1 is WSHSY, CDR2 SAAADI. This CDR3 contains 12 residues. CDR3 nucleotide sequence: TGCGCCAGCAGTGCGACAGAAGAGACCCAGTACTTC. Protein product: CASSATEETQYF.

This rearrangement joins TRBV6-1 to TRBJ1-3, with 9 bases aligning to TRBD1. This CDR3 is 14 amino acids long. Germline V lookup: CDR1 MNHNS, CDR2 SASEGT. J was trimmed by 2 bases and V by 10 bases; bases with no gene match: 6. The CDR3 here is CANLQGAPGNTIYF. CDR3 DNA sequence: TGTGCCAACCTACAGGGGGCACCTGGAAACACCATATATTTT.

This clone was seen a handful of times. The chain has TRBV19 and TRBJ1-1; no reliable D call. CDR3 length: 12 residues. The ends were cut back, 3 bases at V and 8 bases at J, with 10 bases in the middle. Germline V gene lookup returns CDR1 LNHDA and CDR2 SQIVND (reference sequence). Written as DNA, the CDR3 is TGTGCCAGTAGTATCCCCGGCAGGGAAGCTTTCTTT. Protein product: CASSIPGREAFF.

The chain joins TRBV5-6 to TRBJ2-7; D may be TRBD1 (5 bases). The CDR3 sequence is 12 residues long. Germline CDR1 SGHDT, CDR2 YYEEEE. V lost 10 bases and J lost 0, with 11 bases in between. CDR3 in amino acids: CAGQGSSYEQYF. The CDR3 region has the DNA TGTGCCGGGCAGGGTAGCTCCTACGAGCAGTACTTC.

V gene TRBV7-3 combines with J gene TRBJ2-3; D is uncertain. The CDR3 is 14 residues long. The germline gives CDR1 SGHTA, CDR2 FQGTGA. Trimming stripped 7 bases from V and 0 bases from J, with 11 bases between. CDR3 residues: CASTPYPSTDTQYF. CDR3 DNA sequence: TGTGCCAGCACTCCTTATCCTAGCACAGATACGCAGTATTTT. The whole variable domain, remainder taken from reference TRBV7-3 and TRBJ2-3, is GAGVSQTPSNKVTEKGKYVELRCDPISGHTALYWYRQSLGQGPEFLIYFQGTGAADDSGLPNDRFFAVRPEGSVSTLKIQRTERGDSAVYLCASTPYPSTDTQYFGPGTRLTVL.

The CDR3 nucleotides read TGTGCCAGCAGTCTCTCAGGGGAAACTGAAGCTTTCTTT. This gives the protein CASSLSGETEAFF. The V call is TRBV9, the J call TRBJ1-1, with a weak D call TRBD1 (6 bases). The CDR3 totals 13 residues. Germline V CDR1 and CDR2: SGDLS, YYNGEE. The V and J ends lost 5 bases and 5 bases respectively, with 13 bases between them.

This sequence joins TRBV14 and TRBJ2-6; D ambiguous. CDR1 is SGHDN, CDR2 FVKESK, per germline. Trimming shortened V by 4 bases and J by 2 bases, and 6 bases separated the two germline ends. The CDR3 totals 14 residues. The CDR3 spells CASSPQAGANVLTF. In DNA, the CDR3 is TGTGCCAGCAGCCCCCAGGCTGGGGCCAACGTCCTGACTTTC.

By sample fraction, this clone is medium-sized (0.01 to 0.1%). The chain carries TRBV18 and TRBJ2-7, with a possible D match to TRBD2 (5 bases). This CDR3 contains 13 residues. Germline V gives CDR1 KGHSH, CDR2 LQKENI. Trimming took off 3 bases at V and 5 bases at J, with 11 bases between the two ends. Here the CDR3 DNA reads TGTGCCAGCTCACCTTCCCCCGGGAACGAGCAGTACTTC. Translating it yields CASSPSPGNEQYF.

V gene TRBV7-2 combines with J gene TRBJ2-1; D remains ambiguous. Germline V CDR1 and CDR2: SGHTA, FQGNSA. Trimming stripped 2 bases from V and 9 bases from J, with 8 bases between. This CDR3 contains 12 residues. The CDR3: CASSLSGGEQFF. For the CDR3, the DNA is TGTGCCAGCAGCTTATCGGGTGGTGAGCAGTTCTTC.

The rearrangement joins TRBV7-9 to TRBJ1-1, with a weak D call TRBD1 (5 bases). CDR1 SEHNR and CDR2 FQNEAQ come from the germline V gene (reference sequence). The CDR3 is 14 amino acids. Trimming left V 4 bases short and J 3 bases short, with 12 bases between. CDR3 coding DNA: TGTGCCAGCAGCTGGGTTTTAGGGGACACTGAAGCTTTCTTT. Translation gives CASSWVLGDTEAFF.